These 25 T cell receptor beta chains came from one sample sequenced in a study of human T cells and chemical hapten exposure. TCRdb independently ran MiXCR on the RACE reads; one entry per CDR3 protein. The sample yields approximately 110,000 distinct CDR3 sequences, under 40% seen once. Time point reported: patch test 3, about 24 weeks after DPC sensitization. Treatment denoted: therapeutic diphenylcyclopropenone sensitization with weekly scalp DPC. Sequencing was performed on whole blood, taken in connection with sensitization to the hapten diphenylcyclopropenone (DPC). These TCRs come from a middle-aged man with alopecia areata. Some clones in this sample may be carry-over from other donors' samples.

Here the CDR3 reads CASSLEGQGGGYTF. The CDR3 nucleotides read TGCGCCAGCAGCTTGGAAGGACAGGGTGGTGGCTACACCTTC. The chain uses TRBV5-1 and TRBJ1-2, with TRBD1 identical over 8 bases. Germline values: CDR1 SGHRS, CDR2 YFSETQ. The CDR3 sequence is 14 residues long. The trim removed 0 bases at V and 7 bases at J, leaving 5 bases unmatched.

This chain links TRBV13 with TRBJ2-1; D may match TRBD1 or TRBD2 (6 bases each). This CDR3 region has 18 residues. Germline V CDR1 and CDR2: PRHDT, FYEKMQ (reference sequence). Trimming took off 4 bases at V and 6 bases at J, with 25 bases between the two ends. The CDR3 protein is CASSSWRGVPLASNEQFF. CDR3 coding DNA: TGTGCCAGCAGCTCGTGGAGGGGGGTCCCATTGGCCTCCAATGAGCAGTTCTTC.

A few counts support this clonotype. J is TRBJ2-1 and V is TRBV6-5, with D maybe TRBD1 (5 bases). Trimming left V 5 bases short and J 9 bases short, with 20 bases between. Germline lookup yields CDR1 MNHEY and CDR2 SVGAGI. The CDR3 contains 15 residues. The CDR3 sequence: CASSLFNPSQGEQFF. In nucleotides, the CDR3 is TGTGCCAGCAGTCTATTCAATCCCTCCCAGGGTGAGCAGTTCTTC.

The chain links TRBV7-2 to TRBJ2-5; D is unresolved. The germline V gene encodes CDR1 SGHTA and CDR2 FQGNSA. V gave up 0 bases and J gave up 5 bases, with 13 bases separating them. CDR3 length equals 15 residues. DNA for the CDR3: TGTGCCAGCAGCTTAGCTCGTATGCTTTTCGAGACCCAGTACTTC. Protein product: CASSLARMLFETQYF. Combining the CDR3 with reference TRBV7-2 and TRBJ2-5 gives the whole variable domain GAGVSQSPSNKVTEKGKDVELRCDPISGHTALYWYRQSLGQGLEFLIYFQGNSAPDKSGLPSDRFSAERTGGSVSTLTIQRTQQEDSAVYLCASSLARMLFETQYFGPGTRLLVL.

This clonotype has a handful of counts. The chain recombines TRBV5-1 with TRBJ2-3, with 7 bases aligning to TRBD1. Unmatched junction bases numbered 4, after V lost 1 base and J lost 2 bases. The CDR3 totals 15 residues. The V gene's germline CDR1 is SGHRS and CDR2 YFSETQ. CDR3 protein: CASSLYRGFTDTQYF. CDR3 in DNA: TGCGCCAGCAGCTTGTACAGGGGTTTCACAGATACGCAGTATTTT.

The CDR3 DNA follows: TGTGCCAGCAGTTTATCTAGCGGGGGGGGAGATACGCAGTATTTT. This codes for CASSLSSGGGDTQYF. The chain joins TRBV12-3 or TRBV12-4 to TRBJ2-3, with TRBD2 identical over 12 bases. The CDR3 totals 15 residues. Trimming at V came to 2 bases and at J to 5 bases, leaving 2 bases not matched to a gene.

V usage is TRBV27 and J usage is TRBJ2-1, with D tentatively TRBD1 (5 bases). The ends were cut back, 8 bases at V and 0 bases at J, with 8 bases in the middle. The germline V gene encodes CDR1 MNHEY and CDR2 SMNVEV (reference sequence). There are 13 residues in the CDR3. The CDR3 is CASGRVSYNEQFF. CDR3 nucleotide sequence: TGTGCCAGCGGCAGGGTCTCCTACAATGAGCAGTTCTTC.

This clonotype was counted only a few times. This chain joins TRBV9 and TRBJ2-1; 13 nucleotides line up with TRBD2. CDR3 length equals 18 residues. The germline V gene has CDR1 SGDLS and CDR2 YYNGEE. Trimming took 0 bases from V and 5 from J; bases not matched to a gene: 8. The CDR3 DNA reads as TGTGCCAGCAGCGTAGCGCCGGTTGGGACTAGCGGGAACAATGAGCAGTTCTTC. Translation gives CASSVAPVGTSGNNEQFF.

The CDR3 DNA sequence: TGCGCCAGCAGCTTGGCCTTAAGGCTGATGGGAGTAGACACAGATACGCAGTATTTT. Protein sequence: CASSLALRLMGVDTDTQYF. This chain links TRBV5-1 with TRBJ2-3, with TRBD2 as a possible D gene (5 bases). CDR3 length equals 19 residues. With 0 bases removed from V and 2 bases from J, the gap between germline ends came to 22 bases. The germline V gene encodes CDR1 SGHRS and CDR2 YFSETQ. The variable domain in full, with the rest retrieved from reference TRBV5-1 and TRBJ2-3, is KAGVTQTPRYLIKTRGQQVTLSCSPISGHRSVSWYQQTPGQGLQFLFEYFSETQRNKGNFPGRFSGRQFSNSRSEMNVSTLELGDSALYLCASSLALRLMGVDTDTQYFGPGTRLTVL.

The chain combines TRBV28 with TRBJ2-5; D may correspond to TRBD1 or TRBD2 (7 bases each). Germline V lookup: CDR1 MDHEN, CDR2 SYDVKM. V was shortened by 8 bases and J by 4 bases, with 17 bases between the two germline ends. The CDR3 consists of 14 residues. The CDR3 sequence: CASGGGGRGETQYF. CDR3 nucleotide sequence: TGTGCCAGCGGAGGGGGCGGGAGAGGAGAGACCCAGTACTTC.

This clonotype was counted only a few times. The gene calls are TRBV28 and TRBJ2-7; D possibly corresponds to TRBD1 (5 bases). This CDR3 has 17 amino acids. V dropped 6 bases and J dropped 0 bases, with 21 bases sitting between them. Germline CDR1 reads MDHEN; CDR2 reads SYDVKM. Here the CDR3 DNA reads TGTGCCAGCAGCCCCCTTTGGGTCCAGGGTAGCTCCTACGAGCAGTACTTC. Translating gives CASSPLWVQGSSYEQYF.

The chain uses TRBV18 and TRBJ1-2; tentative D call: TRBD1 (6 bases). Germline assignment: CDR1 KGHSH and CDR2 LQKENI. Deletions cut 3 bases from V and 5 bases from J, with 19 bases between. This CDR3 has 16 amino acids. The CDR3 DNA follows: TGTGCCAGCTCACCGTACGCCCTAACAGGGTCATATGGCTACACCTTC. Amino acid sequence: CASSPYALTGSYGYTF. Complete variable domain (other parts from reference TRBV18 and TRBJ1-2): NAGVMQNPRHLVRRRGQEARLRCSPMKGHSHVYWYRQLPEEGLKFMVYLQKENIIDESGMPKERFSAEFPKEGPSILRIQQVVRGDSAAYFCASSPYALTGSYGYTFGSGTRLTVV.

The V and J genes are TRBV29-1 and TRBJ2-3, with unresolved D. The germline gives CDR1 SQVTM, CDR2 ANQGSEA. CDR3 size: 12 residues. Between the trimmed V and J ends, which lost 4 bases and 6 bases, there was a span of 11 bases. The CDR3 loop reads CSVAETEDTQYF. The CDR3 DNA reads as TGCAGCGTTGCAGAAACGGAGGATACGCAGTATTTT.

The gene calls are TRBV3-1 and TRBJ2-5, with 7 nucleotides matching TRBD1. Germline CDR1 LGHDT, CDR2 YNNKEL (reference sequence). The CDR3 runs to 16 residues. V lost 4 bases to trimming and J lost 1 base; unmatched junction nucleotides: 9. CDR3 nucleotides: TGTGCCAGCAGCCCCCGGGACAGTTGGCCCCAAGAGACCCAGTACTTC. Translated, it gives CASSPRDSWPQETQYF.

The V call is TRBV28, the J call TRBJ1-5; no clear D gene. CDR3 size: 12 residues. Trimming cost V 2 bases and J 7 bases, with 6 bases left between them. Germline V gene sequence: CDR1 MDHEN, CDR2 SYDVKM. The CDR3 sequence is CASSLGGQPQHF. DNA of the CDR3: TGTGCCAGCAGTTTAGGCGGCCAGCCCCAGCATTTT. The full variable domain, completed using reference TRBV28 and TRBJ1-5, is DVKVTQSSRYLVKRTGEKVFLECVQDMDHENMFWYRQDPGLGLRLIYFSYDVKMKEKGDIPEGYSVSREKKERFSLILESASTNQTSMYLCASSLGGQPQHFGDGTRLSIL.

The chain has TRBV27 and TRBJ1-5; D uncertain. The CDR3 extends over 13 amino acids. Germline V gene sequence: CDR1 MNHEY, CDR2 SMNVEV (reference sequence). V lost 0 bases, J lost 5 bases, and 5 bases lay in between. The CDR3 bases are TGTGCCAGCAGTTTATCTTCTTATCAGCCCCAGCATTTT. It yields the protein CASSLSSYQPQHF.

The chain carries TRBV7-9 and TRBJ1-1; a weak D match, TRBD1 (6 bases). The CDR3 sequence is 15 residues long. V shed 0 bases and J shed 1 base, with 9 bases lying between them. Looked up from germline, CDR1 is SEHNR and CDR2 is FQNEAQ (reference sequence). Written as DNA, the CDR3 is TGTGCCAGCAGCTTAGCCGGGACACCGAACACTGAAGCTTTCTTT. Its protein is CASSLAGTPNTEAFF.

The chain couples TRBV5-1 to TRBJ2-5; a weak D match, TRBD1 (5 bases). The CDR3 contains 14 residues. Germline V lookup: CDR1 SGHRS, CDR2 YFSETQ. Trimming took 0 bases from V and 5 from J, leaving 11 bases between them. CDR3 in amino acids: CASSLGAGSETQYF. The DNA for the CDR3 is TGCGCCAGCAGCTTGGGGGCAGGGTCTGAGACCCAGTACTTC.

The chain employs TRBV25-1 and TRBJ1-4; maybe TRBD1 (6 bases). This CDR3 has 16 amino acids. The germline CDR1 and CDR2 sequences are MGHDK and SYGVNS. Trimming took 3 bases from V and 3 from J, leaving 14 bases between them. CDR3 sequence (DNA): TGTGCCAGCAGTGAGGGCAGGGGTTGGTCTAATGAAAAACTGTTTTTT. Translation gives CASSEGRGWSNEKLFF.

V gene TRBV4-3 combines with J gene TRBJ2-6; no reliable D call. This CDR3 has 14 residues. Trimming removed 0 bases from V and 5 bases from J, with 5 bases in between. CDR1 and CDR2 (germline): LGHNA, YSLEER. The CDR3 protein is CASSQEGRANVLTF. CDR3 bases: TGCGCCAGCAGCCAAGAAGGGCGGGCCAACGTCCTGACTTTC.

The rearrangement joins TRBV6-5 to TRBJ1-4; D possibly corresponds to TRBD1 (6 bases). The V end lost 2 bases, the J end lost 11 bases, and 15 bases lay between the germline ends. The CDR3 spans 14 residues. CDR1 and CDR2 (germline): MNHEY, SVGAGI. For the CDR3, the DNA is TGTGCCAGCAGTTACAGGGGGATTTTGGGGAAACTGTTTTTT. The encoded protein is CASSYRGILGKLFF.

The chain uses TRBV6-2 or TRBV6-3 and TRBJ2-4, with D perhaps TRBD2 (5 bases). Germline CDR1 and CDR2: MNHEY and SVGEGT. CDR3 length: 16 residues. V lost 4 bases to trimming and J lost 0 bases, with 13 bases between them. In nucleotides, the CDR3 is TGTGCCAGCAGTTCGCCGTTTGGACTAGCCAAAAACATTCAGTACTTC. Amino acids: CASSSPFGLAKNIQYF.

The chain is built from TRBV10-3 and TRBJ2-5; possible D gene TRBD1, 6 bases. Germline CDR1 ENHRY, CDR2 SYGVKD. The CDR3 extends over 13 amino acids. Trimming removed 10 bases at V and 2 bases at J, with 14 bases between. The CDR3 here is CATLGQQQETQYF. The CDR3 nucleotides read TGTGCCACCTTAGGACAGCAACAAGAGACCCAGTACTTC.

The chain employs TRBV3-1 and TRBJ2-1; possible D gene TRBD2, 5 bases. This CDR3 contains 12 residues. Germline-derived CDR1 and CDR2 are LGHDT and YNNKEL (reference sequence). The V end was cut by 8 bases, the J end by 3 bases, with 8 bases between. As DNA, the CDR3 is TGTGCCAGCGGGAGCGACTACAATGAGCAGTTCTTC. This encodes CASGSDYNEQFF.

This clonotype has more than one count but fewer than ten. The chain employs TRBV18 and TRBJ2-7, with 7 bases aligning to TRBD2. V gave up 4 bases and J gave up 5 bases; unmatched junction bases: 11. The CDR3 contains 15 residues. Germline loops: CDR1 KGHSH, CDR2 LQKENI. The CDR3 bases are TGTGCCAGCTCACTCGAAGCGGGATACCGGAACGAGCAGTACTTC. This sequence encodes CASSLEAGYRNEQYF.